Listed here are 27 T cell receptor beta chains from one sample, sequenced in a study of CD8 T cells in ankylosing spondylitis. TCRdb reprocessed the 5' RACE reads with MiXCR, giving one entry per CDR3 protein. The sample lists just over 300,000 distinct CDR3 sequences, around 21% seen once, with about 4% in the top ten. The sequenced sample was blood, either unsorted or a sorted T cell fraction (not recorded which). All receptors come from a female donor with ankylosing spondylitis or in good health (not recorded which).

The V and J genes are TRBV11-1 and TRBJ2-1; 14 bases fit TRBD2. This CDR3 spans 19 amino acids. The germline V gene has CDR1 SGHAT and CDR2 FQDESV (reference sequence). V was pared by 0 bases and J by 0 bases, with 4 bases of the junction left unmatched. CDR3 sequence reads: CASSLAAGTSGSSYNEQFF. For the CDR3, the DNA is TGTGCCAGCAGCTTAGCGGCCGGGACTAGCGGGAGCTCCTACAATGAGCAGTTCTTC.

This clonotype was recorded a few times. CDR3 sequence: CSASRSFDLSPSNYGYTF. The CDR3 bases are TGCAGTGCTAGCCGGTCCTTTGATCTAAGTCCTTCTAACTATGGCTACACCTTC. This sequence joins TRBV20-1 and TRBJ1-2; D ambiguous. The CDR3 extends over 18 amino acids. Trimming took off 3 bases at V and 0 bases at J, with 23 bases between the two ends. CDR1 DFQATT and CDR2 SNEGSKA come from the germline V gene (reference sequence).

This clonotype showed up just a few times. The rearrangement joins TRBV18 to TRBJ2-3, with D maybe TRBD2 (5 bases). Trimming pared 3 bases from V and 5 bases from J, leaving 9 bases between. This CDR3 spans 13 amino acids. The germline gives CDR1 KGHSH, CDR2 LQKENI. This chain's CDR3 is CASSPIGGDTQYF. The CDR3 DNA is TGTGCCAGCTCACCGATTGGAGGAGATACGCAGTATTTT.

The chain joins TRBV9 to TRBJ2-7, with D perhaps assigned TRBD1 or TRBD2 (6 bases each). The CDR3 totals 13 residues. In germline, CDR1 is SGDLS, CDR2 YYNGEE. V gave up 0 bases and J gave up 6 bases, with 10 bases separating them. The CDR3 DNA follows: TGTGCCAGCAGCGTAGAGGGGGGACGCGAGCAGTACTTC. The encoded protein is CASSVEGGREQYF.

The table lists this clonotype with a few counts. The gene calls are TRBV5-1 and TRBJ2-5; TRBD1 matches at 8 bases. Trimming at V came to 4 bases and at J to 5 bases, leaving 7 bases not matched to a gene. CDR1 SGHRS and CDR2 YFSETQ come from the germline V gene. The CDR3 totals 14 residues. The chain's CDR3 is CASSKGQAEETQYF. The DNA for the CDR3 is TGCGCCAGCAGCAAGGGACAGGCTGAGGAGACCCAGTACTTC.

This clonotype showed up just a few times. This chain links TRBV12-3 or TRBV12-4 with TRBJ2-1; tentatively, D is TRBD2 (6 bases). The V end was cut by 3 bases, the J end by 5 bases, with 17 bases between. The CDR3 contains 16 residues. The CDR3 loop reads CASSLVALASDNEQFF. The CDR3 coding sequence is TGTGCCAGCAGTTTGGTCGCGCTAGCGAGTGACAATGAGCAGTTCTTC.

This clonotype was counted a few times. The V gene is TRBV20-1, the J gene TRBJ1-1, with TRBD1 as a possible D gene (6 bases). V lost 5 bases to trimming and J lost 10 bases, with 17 bases between them. Germline CDR1 and CDR2: DFQATT and SNEGSKA (reference sequence). The CDR3 is 12 residues long. CDR3 amino acids: CSAPRGAGGAFF. The CDR3 region has the DNA TGCAGTGCTCCGAGGGGGGCAGGAGGAGCTTTCTTT.

The genes are TRBV20-1 and TRBJ2-5; weak D call: TRBD2 (7 bases). The CDR3 covers 16 residues. V was trimmed by 0 bases and J by 7 bases, leaving 21 bases between them. Germline V gene lookup returns CDR1 DFQATT and CDR2 SNEGSKA (reference sequence). CDR3 in DNA: TGCAGTGCTAGAGACGGACGAGGGGGGGGGCCCACGACCCAGTACTTC. Encoded protein: CSARDGRGGGPTTQYF.

This clonotype has only a few counts. This rearrangement joins TRBV20-1 to TRBJ2-5; 7 nucleotides match TRBD2. V shed 0 bases, J shed 0 bases, and the junction held 7 bases outside the gene matches. The germline CDR1 and CDR2 sequences are DFQATT and SNEGSKA (reference sequence). The CDR3 length is 16 residues. CDR3 region: CSARDLAEMYQETQYF. CDR3 coding DNA: TGCAGTGCTAGAGATCTAGCGGAAATGTACCAAGAGACCCAGTACTTC.

This sequence joins TRBV10-3 and TRBJ2-5; 7 nucleotides align to TRBD1. The trim removed 10 bases at V and 1 base at J, leaving 3 bases unmatched. The CDR3 loop spans 12 amino acids. Germline V gene sequence: CDR1 ENHRY, CDR2 SYGVKD. The CDR3 sequence is CATGTVQETQYF. CDR3 in DNA: TGTGCCACTGGGACAGTCCAAGAGACCCAGTACTTC.

The rearrangement joins TRBV29-1 to TRBJ2-3; the D gene is possibly TRBD2 (5 bases). Germline V gene lookup returns CDR1 SQVTM and CDR2 ANQGSEA. Deletions cut 6 bases from V and 4 bases from J, with 23 bases between. The CDR3 is 16 residues long. CDR3 sequence: CSVQPRPDRRSDTQYF. The CDR3 nucleotides are TGCAGCGTACAACCTAGGCCGGACCGGAGGTCAGATACGCAGTATTTT.

A few counts support this clonotype. The chain couples TRBV20-1 to TRBJ1-6; no firm D call. With 4 bases removed from V and 7 bases from J, the gap between germline ends came to 11 bases. The V gene's germline CDR1 is DFQATT and CDR2 SNEGSKA (reference sequence). The CDR3 spans 13 residues. The CDR3 here is CSATYAGNSPLHF. The CDR3 nucleotides read TGCAGTGCTACCTACGCGGGGAATTCACCCCTCCACTTT.

V is TRBV24-1 and J is TRBJ2-1; 12 bases line up with TRBD2. J was trimmed by 6 bases and V by 9 bases; bases with no gene match: 5. Germline assignment: CDR1 KGHDR and CDR2 SFDVKD. The CDR3 runs 14 residues. The CDR3 protein is CATESSGRVNEQFF. The CDR3 DNA reads TGTGCCACCGAGTCTAGCGGGAGGGTCAATGAGCAGTTCTTC.

The chain uses TRBV7-2 and TRBJ1-1; D remains ambiguous. The germline V gene has CDR1 SGHTA and CDR2 FQGNSA. V dropped 6 bases and J dropped 6 bases, with 11 bases sitting between them. The CDR3 is 12 residues long. The CDR3 nucleotides read TGTGCCAGCAGTTCCCGTTTCGCTGAAGCTTTCTTT. It codes for CASSSRFAEAFF.

Concerning this clonotype itself: A single base separates this from a much larger clone, so it may be a read error. The gene calls are TRBV29-1 and TRBJ2-3; TRBD1 matches 9 bases. The trim removed 4 bases at V and 8 bases at J, leaving 10 bases unmatched. CDR3 length: 14 amino acids. Germline CDR1 and CDR2: SQVTM and ANQGSEA. This CDR3 is CSVADRDRAGTQYF. The DNA of the CDR3 is TGCAGCGTTGCGGACAGGGACAGGGCAGGTACGCAGTATTTT.

This rearrangement joins TRBV5-4 to TRBJ2-1; TRBD2 matches at 7 bases. The CDR3 consists of 15 residues. J lost 7 bases, V lost 0 bases, and 7 bases had no gene match. Germline CDR1 reads SGHNT; CDR2 reads YYREEE (reference sequence). CDR3 region: CASSLVGRESNEQFF. The CDR3 region has the DNA TGTGCCAGCAGCTTGGTCGGGCGGGAGAGTAATGAGCAGTTCTTC.

This clonotype has only a few counts. The chain joins TRBV30 to TRBJ1-1; 7 positions match TRBD1. Germline CDR1 is GTSNPN and CDR2 is SVGIG (reference sequence). After removal of 3 bases from V and 4 bases from J, the junction contained 2 bases not matched to a gene. The CDR3 spans 12 residues. For the CDR3, the DNA is TGTGCCTGGAGGGGGGACAGCACTGAAGCTTTCTTT. This gives the protein CAWRGDSTEAFF.

This clonotype showed up just a few times. The rearrangement uses TRBV6-6 and TRBJ2-7, with 7 bases lining up with TRBD1. V lost 2 bases to trimming and J lost 9 bases; unmatched junction nucleotides: 7. Per the germline V gene, CDR1 is MNHNY and CDR2 is SVGAGI (reference sequence). The CDR3 is 13 residues long. The DNA of the CDR3 is TGTGCCAGCAGTTACCCCGACAGGGCTGGGCAGTACTTC. Its protein product is CASSYPDRAGQYF.

This chain links TRBV20-1 with TRBJ1-1; D is ambiguous. The V gene lost 5 bases and the J gene lost 0 bases, with 10 bases spanning the gap. This CDR3 has 13 residues. Looked up from germline, CDR1 is DFQATT and CDR2 is SNEGSKA (reference sequence). CDR3 bases: TGCAGTGCTCTCTACTCCCTGAACACTGAAGCTTTCTTT. Translated, it gives CSALYSLNTEAFF.

The rearrangement uses TRBV6-5 and TRBJ1-1; no clear D gene. The CDR3 is 14 residues long. Germline loops: CDR1 MNHEY, CDR2 SVGAGI. V was shortened by 2 bases and J by 6 bases, with 13 bases between the two germline ends. CDR3 nucleotide sequence: TGTGCCAGCAGTTACAGCGGTGGATTCCCTGAAGCTTTCTTT. It specifies CASSYSGGFPEAFF.

DNA of the CDR3: TGTGCCAGCAGCAGGGCGGGGGCGCCTGGAAACACCATATATTTT. Translation: CASSRAGAPGNTIYF. This sequence joins TRBV7-2 and TRBJ1-3; a weak D match, TRBD1 (6 bases). Germline V gene data show CDR1 as SGHTA and CDR2 as FQGNSA. The CDR3 is 15 residues long. Deletions cut 5 bases from V and 2 bases from J, with 13 bases between.

This clonotype appeared a few times. This sequence joins TRBV6-5 and TRBJ2-1; 11 bases are shared with TRBD2. Per germline, CDR1 MNHEY and CDR2 SVGAGI. J gave up 15 bases and V 6 bases, and 10 bases lay outside the gene matches. The CDR3 length is 13 residues. CDR3 loop: CASSLQLAGVWFF. CDR3 bases: TGTGCCAGCAGCTTACAACTAGCGGGAGTGTGGTTCTTC.

The V and J genes are TRBV7-2 and TRBJ2-7, with a weak D call TRBD2 (5 bases). There are 14 residues in the CDR3. V dropped 6 bases and J dropped 7 bases, with 19 bases sitting between them. The germline V gene has CDR1 SGHTA and CDR2 FQGNSA. The CDR3 loop reads CASSHLASTAEQYF. The CDR3 region has the DNA TGTGCCAGCAGTCATTTGGCTAGCACGGCTGAGCAGTACTTC.

The CDR3 spells CASSLSGSNYNEQFF. CDR3 nucleotide sequence: TGTGCCAGCAGCTTGAGCGGGAGCAACTACAATGAGCAGTTCTTC. The gene calls are TRBV7-6 and TRBJ2-1; 8 nucleotides line up with TRBD2. Germline CDR1 reads SGHVS; CDR2 reads FNYEAQ. CDR3 length: 15 amino acids. V was clipped by 3 bases and J by 3 bases; unmatched bases: 4.

The chain links TRBV5-1 to TRBJ2-5; no reliable D call. With 3 bases removed from V and 2 bases from J, the gap between germline ends came to 11 bases. The germline V gene has CDR1 SGHRS and CDR2 YFSETQ. There are 14 residues in the CDR3. The CDR3 region is CASSYAGMQETQYF. The CDR3 DNA follows: TGCGCCAGCAGCTACGCAGGAATGCAAGAGACCCAGTACTTC.

The chain has TRBV6-5 and TRBJ2-3; 9 bases align to TRBD2. This CDR3 comprises 15 residues. In germline, CDR1 is MNHEY, CDR2 SVGAGI. After removal of 7 bases from V and 3 bases from J, the junction contained 8 bases not matched to a gene. The CDR3: CASTHGSGSTDTQYF. The CDR3 DNA sequence: TGTGCCAGCACCCACGGTAGCGGGAGTACAGATACGCAGTATTTT.

This clonotype was detected a few times. CDR3 in amino acids: CAISFSASGRAVNEQFF. The DNA for the CDR3 is TGTGCCATCAGCTTCTCAGCCAGCGGGAGGGCCGTCAATGAGCAGTTCTTC. The chain uses TRBV10-3 and TRBJ2-1; 10 bases are a match to TRBD2. CDR3 size: 17 residues. Trimming cost V 6 bases and J 6 bases; bases outside gene matches: 14. Looked up from germline, CDR1 is ENHRY and CDR2 is SYGVKD.